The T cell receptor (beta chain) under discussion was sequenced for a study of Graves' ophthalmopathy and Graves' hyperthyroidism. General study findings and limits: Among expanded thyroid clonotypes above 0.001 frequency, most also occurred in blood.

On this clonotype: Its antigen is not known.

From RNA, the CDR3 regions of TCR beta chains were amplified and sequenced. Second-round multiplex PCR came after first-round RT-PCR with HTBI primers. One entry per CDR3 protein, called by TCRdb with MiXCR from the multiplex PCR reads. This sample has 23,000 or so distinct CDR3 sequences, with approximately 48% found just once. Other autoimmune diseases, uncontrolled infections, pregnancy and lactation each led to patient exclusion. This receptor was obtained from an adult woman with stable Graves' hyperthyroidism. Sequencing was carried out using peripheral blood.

CDR3 protein: CASTWRKGRRPQHF. In DNA, the CDR3 is TGTGCCAGCACCTGGCGTAAGGGGAGGAGGCCCCAGCATTTT. The chain has TRBV6-4 and TRBJ1-5; the D gene is possibly TRBD1 (5 bases). There are 14 residues in the CDR3. In germline, CDR1 is MRHNA, CDR2 SNTAGT. V was cut by 7 bases and J by 9 bases, with 19 bases left in between.